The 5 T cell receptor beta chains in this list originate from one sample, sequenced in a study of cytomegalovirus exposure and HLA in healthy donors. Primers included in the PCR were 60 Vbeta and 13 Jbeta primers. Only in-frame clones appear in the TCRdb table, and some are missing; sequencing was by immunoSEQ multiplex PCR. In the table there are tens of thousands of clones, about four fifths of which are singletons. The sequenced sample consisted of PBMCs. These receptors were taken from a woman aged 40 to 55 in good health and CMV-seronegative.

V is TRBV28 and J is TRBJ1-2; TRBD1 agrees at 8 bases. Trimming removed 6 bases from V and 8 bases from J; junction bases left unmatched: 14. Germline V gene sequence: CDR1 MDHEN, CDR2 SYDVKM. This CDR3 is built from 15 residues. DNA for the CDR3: TGTGCCAGCAGAATTACGGACAGGGATGCTCGCGGCTACACCTTC. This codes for CASRITDRDARGYTF.

DNA of the CDR3: TGTGCCAGCAGTTTAACGGCGGGAGGACCTACAGAGCAGTACTTC. This translates into CASSLTAGGPTEQYF. V is TRBV28 and J is TRBJ2-7; 8 nucleotides line up with TRBD2. Germline loops: CDR1 MDHEN, CDR2 SYDVKM. The CDR3 is made up of 15 amino acids. The trim removed 2 bases at V and 7 bases at J, leaving 10 bases unmatched.

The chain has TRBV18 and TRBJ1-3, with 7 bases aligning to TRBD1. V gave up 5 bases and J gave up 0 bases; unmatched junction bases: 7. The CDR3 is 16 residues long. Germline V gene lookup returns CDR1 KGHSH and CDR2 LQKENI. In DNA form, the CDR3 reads TGTGCCAGCTCATCAGGACAGGCCAGCTCTGGAAACACCATATATTTT. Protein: CASSSGQASSGNTIYF.

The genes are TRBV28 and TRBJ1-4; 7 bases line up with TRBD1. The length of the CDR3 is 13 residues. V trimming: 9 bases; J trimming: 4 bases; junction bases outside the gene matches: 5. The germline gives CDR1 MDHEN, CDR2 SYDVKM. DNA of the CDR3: TGTGCCAGTACAGGGGTCGTTAATGAAAAACTGTTTTTT. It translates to CASTGVVNEKLFF.

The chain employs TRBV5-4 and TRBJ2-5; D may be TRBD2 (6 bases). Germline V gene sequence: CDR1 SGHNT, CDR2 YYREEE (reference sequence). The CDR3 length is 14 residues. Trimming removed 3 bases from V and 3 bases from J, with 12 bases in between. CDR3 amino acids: CASSSRDLKETQYF. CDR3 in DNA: TGTGCCAGCAGCTCCCGGGACTTGAAAGAGACCCAGTACTTC.